This TCR beta chain is from a study of CD8+CD57+ T cells in acquired aplastic anemia. The overall study: Around 3.5 ug was the average amount of DNA from sorted CD4+ and CD8+ cells.

For CDR3 and TCR beta VDJ profiling, genomic DNA was the template used. TCRdb independently ran MiXCR on the reads; one entry per CDR3 protein. The sample gives 400,000 to 600,000 distinct CDR3 sequences, over 25% of which show up once; 0.82% is in the top ten. At least ten counts were recorded for this clonotype. Trimming removed 7 bases from V and 7 bases from J, with 17 bases in between. CDR1 and CDR2 (germline): DFQATT, SNEGSKA (reference sequence). This CDR3 comprises 12 residues. Sequencing was done on patients that had shown CD8+CD57+ cell expansion by flow cytometry. The source is a human donor with aplastic anemia. The V gene is TRBV20-1, the J gene TRBJ2-7; D unresolved. Sample: sorted CD4+, CD8+, or CD8+CD57+ T cells (not recorded which) from PBMCs. The CDR3 loop reads CSGRDEAWEQYF. In nucleotides, the CDR3 is TGCAGTGGCAGAGACGAGGCCTGGGAGCAGTACTTC.